These T cell receptor beta chains were read from a single sample in a study of blood T cell repertoires in COVID-19. TCRdb's copy holds only in-frame clones and misses some; the assay was immunoSEQ multiplex PCR. The table includes 210,000 or so clones, roughly 78% detected once. What was sequenced was peripheral blood. These receptors were taken from a woman aged 80 or over with active or convalescent COVID-19. The CDR3 runs from the conserved cysteine through the conserved F or W. D genes are given only for firm matches. A row's size may be missing; if present it is once, few, many or a size class.

clone_size j_call v_call d_call cdr3_aa cdr3_nt
- TRBJ2-3 TRBV5-6 TRBD1 CASSIGQGSPDTQYF TGTGCCAGCAGCATAGGACAGGGAAGCCCAGATACGCAGTATTTT
once TRBJ1-1 TRBV6-6 - CASNGGQMGTEAFF TGTGCCAGCAACGGGGGGCAGATGGGGACTGAAGCTTTCTTT
once TRBJ1-2 TRBV5-1 - CASSLDAGDYGYTF TGCGCCAGCAGCTTGGATGCGGGAGACTATGGCTACACCTTC
once TRBJ1-2 TRBV2 TRBD1 CASSGDRGFGYTF TGTGCCAGCAGTGGCGACAGGGGGTTTGGCTACACCTTC
once TRBJ2-1 TRBV28 - CASSTYNEQFF TGTGCCAGCAGCACCTACAATGAGCAGTTCTTC
- TRBJ1-1 TRBV13 TRBD1 CASSSSRGLEAFF TGTGCCAGCAGCTCTTCAAGGGGGCTTGAAGCTTTCTTT
- TRBJ2-3 TRBV5-5 - CASSRLGGGTDTQYF TGTGCCAGCAGCCGCCTCGGCGGGGGCACAGATACGCAGTATTTT
- TRBJ2-1 TRBV5-1 TRBD1 CASSSDPGQGGEQFF TGCGCCAGCAGCTCGGATCCGGGACAGGGAGGTGAGCAGTTCTTC
- TRBJ1-4 TRBV7-9 - CASSLASGGGIIEKLFF TGTGCCAGCAGCTTAGCATCCGGGGGAGGGATCATCGAAAAACTGTTTTTT
once TRBJ2-6 TRBV5-1 - CASSQDSGANVLTF TGCGCCAGCAGCCAGGATTCTGGGGCCAACGTCCTGACTTTC
- TRBJ1-3 TRBV28 - CASRKGGSGNTIYF TGTGCCAGCAGAAAAGGGGGCTCTGGAAACACCATATATTTT
- TRBJ2-7 TRBV27 - CASSSRSYEQYF TGTGCCAGCAGTTCTCGCTCCTACGAGCAGTACTTC
- TRBJ2-7 TRBV7-2 - CASTYDPTSYEQYF TGTGCCAGCACTTACGATCCCACTTCCTACGAGCAGTACTTC
- TRBJ2-2 TRBV2 TRBD2 CASRGGITGELFF TGTGCCAGCCGGGGGGGCATAACCGGGGAGCTGTTTTTT
- TRBJ1-5 TRBV7-6 - CASSLRGDQPQHF TGTGCCAGCAGCTTACGGGGTGACCAGCCCCAGCATTTT
- TRBJ1-1 TRBV4-3 TRBD1 CASSQAFRWGQGGTEAFF TGCGCCAGCAGCCAAGCTTTTAGGTGGGGACAGGGGGGCACTGAAGCTTTCTTT
- TRBJ2-7 TRBV6-5 TRBD2 CASRAGGGANEQYF TGTGCCAGCAGGGCTGGCGGGGGGGCGAACGAGCAGTACTTC
- TRBJ2-1 TRBV4-3 - CASSQDTPRAYPNNEQFF TGCGCCAGCAGCCAAGACACCCCACGCGCGTACCCGAACAATGAGCAGTTCTTC
- TRBJ2-3 TRBV29-1 - CSVKFRDTQYF TGCAGCGTCAAATTTCGGGATACGCAGTATTTT
- TRBJ1-1 TRBV7-9 - CASSLGVFSGRGTEAFF TGTGCCAGCAGCTTAGGGGTCTTTTCGGGGCGGGGCACTGAAGCTTTCTTT
- TRBJ1-2 TRBV19 - CASTLLPPPSYGYTF TGTGCCAGTACCCTTCTACCCCCTCCTAGCTATGGCTACACCTTC
- TRBJ2-5 TRBV10-3 TRBD2 CAISISGGGQETQYF TGTGCCATCAGTATTAGCGGGGGGGGTCAAGAGACCCAGTACTTC
- TRBJ2-3 TRBV18 TRBD2 CASSRVPIGDYRTTDTQYF TGTGCCAGCTCACGAGTCCCCATTGGGGACTACCGCACCACAGATACGCAGTATTTT
- TRBJ2-2 TRBV11-2 TRBD1 CASSSRGPGELFF TGTGCCAGCAGCTCCAGGGGGCCCGGGGAGCTGTTTTTT
many TRBJ1-5 TRBV7-9 TRBD1 CASSLSLLGQGNNQPQHF TGTGCCAGCAGCTTATCACTTCTGGGACAGGGAAATAATCAGCCCCAGCATTTT
- TRBJ1-6 TRBV4-1 TRBD1 CASSRTGQGVSPLHF TGCGCCAGCAGCCGGACGGGACAGGGGGTTTCACCCCTCCACTTT
- TRBJ2-7 TRBV7-9 TRBD1 CASSPGQLYEQYF TGTGCCAGCAGCCCGGGACAGCTCTACGAGCAGTACTTC
- TRBJ1-4 TRBV5-4 - CASSLGATSNEKLFF TGTGCCAGCAGCTTAGGGGCCACCTCCAATGAAAAACTGTTTTTT